This T cell receptor beta chain originates from a study of T cells expressing NK-cell markers. Study observations and caveats: Among CD8+ T cells from about six donors, dominant NKG2C+ clonotypes accounted for about 1.0-8%.

CDR1 is SGHRS and CDR2 is YFSETQ in the germline V gene. This CDR3 contains 15 residues. Generation of TCR beta cDNA was performed by 5'RACE template switching incorporating UMIs. From its re-call of the 5' RACE reads, TCRdb lists each CDR3 protein once, without DNA. This repertoire includes some 450,000 distinct CDR3 sequences. About this clonotype itself: Its antigen is unknown.

The clonotype comes from a woman aged 18 to 69 in good health. The J gene is TRBJ2-1, the V gene TRBV5-1; the TRBD1 assignment by TCRdb is unverifiable without DNA. Sequenced material: blood T cells: a sorted CD56 or NKG2C T cell subset, CD4+ or CD8+ T cells, or bulk PBMC T cells (not recorded which). The CDR3: CASSLGGTEYNEQFF.